This TCR beta chain was recorded in a study of siplizumab effects on memory and regulatory T cells. General observations from the study: Mean Treg-derived proportions of mappable alloreactive CD4+ clones were approximately 69% for siplizumab and roughly 27% for controls. Greater diversity than memory cells seemed evident in naive T cells, which also appeared to be major alloresponse contributors. Siplizumab caused a significant drop in alloreactive sequences traceable to unstimulated CD4+ memory cells.

This clone appeared a few times. No antigen is known for it. The assay was immunoSEQ multiplex PCR, and TCRdb's table has in-frame clones only and misses some. The sample lists about 100,000 clones, 80% to 95% seen once, with 0.15% in the top ten. In germline, CDR1 is SGHVS, CDR2 FNYEAQ. Trimming removed 1 base at V and 4 bases at J, with 16 bases between. CDR3 length equals 16 residues. The material sequenced was CD4+ T cells sorted from blood. This chain connects TRBV7-6 to TRBJ1-2, with a tentative D call TRBD1 (6 bases). The sequence was obtained from a human donor in good health. For the CDR3, the DNA is TGTGCCAGCAGCTTAGGGTCGTCGGGGGGGGCCTATGGCTACACCTTC. It codes for CASSLGSSGGAYGYTF.